This T cell receptor (beta chain) is drawn from a study of T cell responses to AZD1222 COVID-19 vaccine. Study-level background: Second doses that came at about 4 or about 12 weeks were put together. General study points: Sampled repertoires all dated from after the peak T cell response. Increased Spike-specific TCR breadth and depth were observed after two AZD1222 doses. Most donors were white British and more were female, and clonal diversity was possibly underestimated.

From germline, CDR1 is LGHDT and CDR2 YNNKEL (reference sequence). This CDR3 comprises 13 residues. With 0 bases removed from V and 7 bases from J, the gap between germline ends came to 8 bases. Assay: immunoSEQ multiplex PCR; the TCRdb copy retains only in-frame clones and omits some. The sample lists approximately 79,000 clones, 80% to 90% occurring once. Details on this clone: As yet, its antigen is unknown.

This TCR was recovered from an adult in good health. This chain uses TRBV3-1 (or the pseudogene TRBV3-2) with TRBJ2-3; no firm D call. The input for sequencing was peripheral blood, taken on day 0 of AZD1222 vaccination. CDR3 bases: TGTGCCAGCAGCCAAGATAGGACGAATACGCAGTATTTT. This encodes CASSQDRTNTQYF.